This TCR beta chain is drawn from a study of shared clonotypes between healthy human individuals. Recent vaccinations or acute infections were absent in the healthy HIV-negative adult donors. Every contributor of samples was a Caucasian grown-up residing in Nashville, Tennessee. A CD45RA-negative memory subset and a CD45RA+ naive subset were separated from the CD4+ cells. The CDR3 covers 13 residues. The V gene's germline CDR1 is SNHLY and CDR2 FYNNEI. With 6 bases removed from V and 9 bases from J, the gap between germline ends came to 17 bases. Method: immunoSEQ multiplex PCR; TCRdb's copy keeps in-frame clones and lacks some. The sample lists around 1.1 million clones; 75% to 85% were seen once.

The V gene is TRBV2, the J gene TRBJ1-1; D not certain. The sequenced sample was memory CD4+ T cells from PBMCs. Subset reported: CD45RA-negative fraction. This TCR was sampled from a man aged 18 to 29 in good health. Some clones in this sample may be carry-over from other donors' samples. The CDR3 sequence: CASSSRESAKAFF. CDR3 coding DNA: TGTGCCAGCAGCAGCCGGGAGTCCGCAAAAGCTTTCTTT.